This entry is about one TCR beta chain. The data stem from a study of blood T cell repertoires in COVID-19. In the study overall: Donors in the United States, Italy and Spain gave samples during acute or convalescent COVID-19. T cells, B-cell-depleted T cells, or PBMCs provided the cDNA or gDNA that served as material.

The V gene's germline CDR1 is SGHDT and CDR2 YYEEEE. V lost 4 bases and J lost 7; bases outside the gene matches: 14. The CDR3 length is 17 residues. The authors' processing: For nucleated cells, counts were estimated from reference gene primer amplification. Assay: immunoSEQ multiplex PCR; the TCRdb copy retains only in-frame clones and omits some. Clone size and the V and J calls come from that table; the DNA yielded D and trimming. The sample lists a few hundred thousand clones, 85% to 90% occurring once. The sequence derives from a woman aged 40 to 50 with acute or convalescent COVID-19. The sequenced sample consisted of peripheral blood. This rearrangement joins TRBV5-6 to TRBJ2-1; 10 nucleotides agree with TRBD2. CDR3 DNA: TGTGCCAGCAGCCTGGACCCGGCTAGCGGGGGCCTTAATGAGCAGTTCTTC. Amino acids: CASSLDPASGGLNEQFF.